The source of this T cell receptor (beta chain) is a study of shared clonotypes between healthy human individuals. Notes on the study in general: The authors expected sequencing depth to affect clonotype sharing among donors.

HIV-negative, healthy adults without recent acute infections or vaccinations were the donors. Per germline, CDR1 LNHDA and CDR2 SQIVND (reference sequence). V was pared by 4 bases and J by 4 bases, with 10 bases between. This CDR3 comprises 13 residues. Notes on this clone: The target antigen is unknown.

Only in-frame clones appear in the TCRdb table, and some are missing; sequencing was by immunoSEQ multiplex PCR. This table holds about 600,000 clones, around 97% found once. This clonotype was obtained from a woman in her 30s in good health. The chain couples TRBV19 to TRBJ1-1; no reliable D call. The sequenced sample consisted of naive CD4+ T cells sorted from blood. Subset specified: CD45RA+ positively selected. The CDR3 region has the DNA TGTGCCAGTAGTAGTCAGGCAGGCACTGAAGCTTTCTTT. This gives the protein CASSSQAGTEAFF.